This T cell receptor (beta chain) was profiled in a study of T cells after posttransplantation cyclophosphamide. Study findings and constraints: Recipient CMV seropositivity and CMV reactivation strongly tracked TRB clonality.

The germline gives CDR1 MGHRA, CDR2 YSYEKL. CDR3 length equals 16 residues. J was trimmed by 9 bases and V by 1 base; bases with no gene match: 9. This clone was seen a handful of times. Its target is unknown. The table came from immunoSEQ multiplex PCR; TCRdb's copy has only in-frame clones and leaves some out. The sample includes some 25,000 clones, about 83% of them seen just once. This TCR was sampled from a woman between 55 and 75 years old with a blood cancer, CMV-positive, and with a related stem cell donor. This chain joins TRBV4-1 and TRBJ1-3, with 10 bases matching TRBD1. The sample consisted of PBMCs. CDR3 amino acids: CASSQVSGTGALTIYF. CDR3 bases: TGCGCCAGCAGCCAAGTATCAGGGACAGGGGCGCTCACCATATATTTT.